The 30 T cell receptor beta chains in this list originate from one sample, sequenced in a study of OX40 agonist ivuxolimab in advanced cancers. Data came from immunoSEQ multiplex PCR; TCRdb stores just in-frame clones and leaves some out. Counted here are around 95,000 clones, 89% occurring once; the ten biggest clones make up around 0.15%. The sequenced sample was CD4+ or CD8+ T cells sorted from blood, obtained in a trial of the OX40 agonist ivuxolimab. The origin of the receptors is an adult with an advanced solid tumor such as melanoma, head and neck, liver or kidney cancer.

The gene calls are TRBV27 and TRBJ2-7, with TRBD1 matching 10 bases. CDR1 and CDR2 from the germline V gene are MNHEY and SMNVEV (reference sequence). With 2 bases clipped from V and 6 bases from J, the junction kept 7 bases outside the gene matches. This CDR3 spans 15 amino acids. The CDR3 protein is CASSLGQGGFGEQYF. CDR3 bases: TGTGCCAGCAGTTTAGGACAGGGGGGTTTTGGCGAGCAGTACTTC.

This chain links TRBV7-9 with TRBJ2-3, with 7 bases that match TRBD1. The germline V gene has CDR1 SEHNR and CDR2 FQNEAQ (reference sequence). Trimming at V came to 6 bases and at J to 2 bases, leaving 11 bases not matched to a gene. The length of the CDR3 is 16 residues. CDR3 DNA: TGTGCCAGCAGAGAGGACAGGTTGGGTTACACAGATACGCAGTATTTT. Its translation is CASREDRLGYTDTQYF.

This clone was detected a few times. This chain connects TRBV5-1 to TRBJ2-7; tentatively, D is TRBD1 (7 bases). CDR1 and CDR2 from the germline V gene are SGHRS and YFSETQ. With 4 bases removed from V and 0 bases from J, the gap between germline ends came to 17 bases. CDR3 length: 16 residues. The CDR3: CASSLWGAGGSYEQYF. The CDR3 nucleotides are TGCGCCAGCAGCCTATGGGGGGCAGGGGGCTCCTACGAGCAGTACTTC.

The CDR3 DNA follows: TGTGCCAGCAGCGACCGGGACAGGTTTTTCTATGGCTACACCTTC. Encoded protein: CASSDRDRFFYGYTF. The rearrangement uses TRBV21-1 and TRBJ1-2; the tabulated D call, TRBD1, remains unverified against the DNA. TRBV21-1 is annotated as a pseudogene. The CDR3 contains 15 residues.

V is TRBV5-4 and J is TRBJ1-2, with a weak D call TRBD1 (6 bases). CDR3 size: 14 residues. V lost 0 bases and J lost 9, with 15 bases in between. Germline CDR1 and CDR2: SGHNT and YYREEE (reference sequence). The CDR3 region is CASSLAGGLRSYTF. In DNA form, the CDR3 reads TGTGCCAGCAGCTTGGCCGGGGGGCTGAGGAGCTACACCTTC.

The V gene is TRBV29-1, the J gene TRBJ2-5, with 12 bases that match TRBD2. V gave up 6 bases and J gave up 1 base; unmatched junction bases: 3. The CDR3 runs to 14 residues. The germline CDR1 and CDR2 sequences are SQVTM and ANQGSEA. The CDR3 protein is CSVGLAGFQETQYF. DNA of the CDR3: TGCAGCGTCGGACTAGCGGGGTTCCAAGAGACCCAGTACTTC.

V gene TRBV18 combines with J gene TRBJ2-3; 9 bases are a match to TRBD1. The germline CDR1 and CDR2 sequences are KGHSH and LQKENI. This CDR3 has 16 residues. V shed 4 bases, J shed 1 base, and the junction held 6 bases outside the gene matches. The CDR3 DNA is TGTGCCAGCTCACTGGACAGGGGCTGGGGCACAGATACGCAGTATTTT. This sequence encodes CASSLDRGWGTDTQYF.

The V and J genes are TRBV4-2 and TRBJ2-7; D remains unclear. Germline V gene lookup returns CDR1 LGHNA and CDR2 YNFKEQ. V lost 0 bases, J lost 3 bases, and 12 bases lay in between. The CDR3 totals 15 residues. CDR3 sequence (DNA): TGTGCCAGCAGCCAAGAATTCGGCCAGTACTACGAGCAGTACTTC. This encodes CASSQEFGQYYEQYF.

The chain has TRBV25-1 and TRBJ1-1; no firm D call. V shed 4 bases and J shed 0 bases, with 15 bases lying between them. Germline V lookup: CDR1 MGHDK, CDR2 SYGVNS. This CDR3 comprises 16 residues. CDR3 residues: CASSGFQGIMNTEAFF. The CDR3 bases are TGTGCCAGCAGTGGTTTCCAAGGGATCATGAACACTGAAGCTTTCTTT.

This sequence joins TRBV5-1 and TRBJ1-5; 8 bases line up with TRBD1. The CDR3 has 18 amino acids. Germline trimming cut 1 base from V and 7 bases from J; bases unmatched to any gene: 16. Per the germline V gene, CDR1 is SGHRS and CDR2 is YFSETQ. CDR3 nucleotides: TGCGCCAGCAGCTTGCTGCCCGGGACAGGTCACCCGGGGCAGCCCCAGCATTTT. It is translated as CASSLLPGTGHPGQPQHF.

The chain recombines TRBV6-1 with TRBJ2-1; 9 positions agree with TRBD1. After removal of 4 bases from V and 6 bases from J, the junction contained 7 bases not matched to a gene. The CDR3 covers 15 residues. CDR1 and CDR2 from the germline V gene are MNHNS and SASEGT. The CDR3 DNA is TGTGCCAGCAGTGTGGGGACAGGGAGATTCAATGAGCAGTTCTTC. Translation: CASSVGTGRFNEQFF.

This rearrangement joins TRBV6-6 to TRBJ2-7; the D gene is possibly TRBD1 (8 bases). The germline V gene encodes CDR1 MNHNY and CDR2 SVGAGI (reference sequence). The length of the CDR3 is 14 residues. The germline V and J ends were trimmed by 5 bases and 2 bases, with 13 bases remaining between them. CDR3 nucleotide sequence: TGTGCCAGCAGTCCACAGGGGGGGGCCTACGAGCAGTACTTC. This codes for CASSPQGGAYEQYF.

This chain connects TRBV27 to TRBJ2-7; no clear D gene. V dropped 3 bases and J dropped 0 bases, with 9 bases sitting between them. This CDR3 region has 14 residues. In germline, CDR1 is MNHEY, CDR2 SMNVEV (reference sequence). Written as DNA, the CDR3 is TGTGCCAGCAGTTTCCGTCAGAGCTCCTACGAGCAGTACTTC. It encodes CASSFRQSSYEQYF.

The chain combines TRBV27 with TRBJ2-1; 9 nucleotides line up with TRBD1. The CDR3 is 15 residues long. Germline CDR1 reads MNHEY; CDR2 reads SMNVEV (reference sequence). The trim removed 6 bases at V and 8 bases at J, leaving 11 bases unmatched. The CDR3 is CASRLGQGAFYEQFF. The CDR3 DNA reads TGTGCCAGCAGACTGGGACAGGGAGCTTTCTATGAGCAGTTCTTC.

The chain combines TRBV7-8 with TRBJ2-4; D is possibly TRBD1 (7 bases). V was pared by 5 bases and J by 9 bases, with 20 bases between. The CDR3 has 15 amino acids. CDR1 SGHVS and CDR2 FQNEAQ come from the germline V gene. For the CDR3, the DNA is TGTGCCAGCAGCATGGGACAGAGAGAGGAGGGCATTCAGTACTTC. Its protein is CASSMGQREEGIQYF.

The genes are TRBV7-9 and TRBJ2-5, with 8 positions matching TRBD2. The CDR3 is made up of 15 amino acids. The trim removed 2 bases at V and 4 bases at J, leaving 6 bases unmatched. Germline CDR1 and CDR2: SEHNR and FQNEAQ (reference sequence). The CDR3 bases are TGTGCCAGCAGCTTACCTACCGGGGGGGCAGAGACCCAGTACTTC. It codes for CASSLPTGGAETQYF.

The chain has TRBV21-1 and TRBJ2-7; the table names TRBD2, a call not compared with the DNA. TRBV21-1 is a known pseudogene. The CDR3 runs to 15 residues. In nucleotides, the CDR3 is TGTGCCAGCAGCAAAGAATCCCAACCGAGCTACGAGCAGTACTTC. Residues: CASSKESQPSYEQYF.

This clone was picked up one time. This sequence joins TRBV27 and TRBJ1-6, with D unclear. The ends were cut back, 0 bases at V and 0 bases at J, with 15 bases in the middle. Germline-derived CDR1 and CDR2 are MNHEY and SMNVEV (reference sequence). The CDR3 totals 19 residues. CDR3 sequence: CASSLSMRGRSSYNSPLHF. The CDR3 nucleotides read TGTGCCAGCAGTTTATCCATGCGTGGCAGGTCCTCCTATAATTCACCCCTCCACTTT.

The V call is TRBV5-1, the J call TRBJ1-5; D possibly corresponds to TRBD1 (6 bases). Trimming left V 2 bases short and J 9 bases short, with 15 bases between. The length of the CDR3 is 14 residues. Looked up from germline, CDR1 is SGHRS and CDR2 is YFSETQ. The CDR3 DNA reads TGCGCCAGCAGCTTACAGGGCGGATTAGGGCCCCAGCATTTT. Residues: CASSLQGGLGPQHF.

The V gene is TRBV2, the J gene TRBJ2-5; TRBD1 matches 8 bases. CDR1 is SNHLY, CDR2 FYNNEI, per germline. J gave up 1 base and V 4 bases, and 2 bases lay outside the gene matches. This CDR3 is built from 14 residues. This chain's CDR3 is CASSGTGPQETQYF. CDR3 nucleotide sequence: TGTGCCAGCAGTGGGACAGGGCCCCAAGAGACCCAGTACTTC.

The V call is TRBV7-6, the J call TRBJ1-6, with 7 positions matching TRBD1. V lost 2 bases and J lost 8; bases outside the gene matches: 3. CDR1 and CDR2 from the germline V gene are SGHVS and FNYEAQ. There are 14 residues in the CDR3. CDR3 sequence reads: CASSLSQGHSPLHF. CDR3 DNA: TGTGCCAGCAGCTTATCACAGGGGCATTCACCCCTCCACTTT.

The rearrangement links TRBV28 to TRBJ1-2; D not certain. The germline V gene has CDR1 MDHEN and CDR2 SYDVKM. Trimming shortened V by 7 bases and J by 2 bases, and 11 bases separated the two germline ends. CDR3 length equals 13 residues. CDR3 amino acids: CASTHPENYGYTF. CDR3 coding DNA: TGTGCCAGCACCCACCCGGAGAACTATGGCTACACCTTC.

This sequence joins TRBV18 and TRBJ2-7; 13 bases align to TRBD2. The V segment lost 5 bases and the J segment 0 bases; nucleotides outside the gene matches: 13. The germline CDR1 and CDR2 sequences are KGHSH and LQKENI. This CDR3 is 19 amino acids long. The CDR3 sequence is CASSSKTSGGGFFSYEQYF. In DNA, the CDR3 is TGTGCCAGCTCATCAAAAACTAGCGGGGGGGGCTTTTTCTCCTACGAGCAGTACTTC.

This clone was seen once. V is TRBV4-1 and J is TRBJ2-7, with 8 bases identical to TRBD1. V lost 0 bases and J lost 6; bases outside the gene matches: 1. Germline lookup yields CDR1 MGHRA and CDR2 YSYEKL. The CDR3 sequence is 13 residues long. CDR3 amino acids: CASSQETGGEQYF. DNA of the CDR3: TGCGCCAGCAGCCAAGAAACAGGGGGCGAGCAGTACTTC.

The chain links TRBV27 to TRBJ2-1, with TRBD2 matching 8 bases. Germline trimming cut 6 bases from V and 8 bases from J; bases unmatched to any gene: 12. The CDR3 spans 15 residues. Germline V gene lookup returns CDR1 MNHEY and CDR2 SMNVEV (reference sequence). CDR3 coding DNA: TGTGCCAGCAGCAGACTAGCGATCACGAGGGATGAGCAGTTCTTC. It yields the protein CASSRLAITRDEQFF.

This sequence joins TRBV2 and TRBJ2-5, with 8 bases fitting TRBD2. Trimming removed 10 bases from V and 11 bases from J; junction bases left unmatched: 9. Germline V lookup: CDR1 SNHLY, CDR2 FYNNEI. The CDR3 sequence is 11 residues long. The CDR3 is CAIGLALEQYF. Here the CDR3 DNA reads TGTGCCATTGGACTAGCTCTTGAGCAGTACTTC.

CDR3 amino acids: CASSQDGASGSTQYF. Written as DNA, the CDR3 is TGCGCCAGCAGCCAAGACGGCGCTAGCGGGAGTACGCAGTATTTT. This sequence joins TRBV4-1 and TRBJ2-3; 10 bases are shared with TRBD2. The CDR3 runs to 15 residues. Germline V gives CDR1 MGHRA, CDR2 YSYEKL. Trimming took 0 bases from V and 8 from J; bases not matched to a gene: 5.

This sequence joins TRBV6-1 and TRBJ2-3; 7 bases agree with TRBD2. Looked up from germline, CDR1 is MNHNS and CDR2 is SASEGT. V shed 7 bases and J 1 base; nucleotides not matched to a gene: 5. The CDR3 runs 14 residues. The CDR3 reads CASNWGGGTDTQYF. CDR3 nucleotides: TGTGCCAGCAACTGGGGGGGAGGCACAGATACGCAGTATTTT.

This clone appeared once. V gene TRBV12-5 combines with J gene TRBJ1-2; D remains ambiguous. The CDR3 spans 12 residues. Germline CDR1 reads LGHNT; CDR2 reads FRNRAP. V dropped 3 bases and J dropped 7 bases, with 9 bases sitting between them. CDR3 residues: CASGFGVGGYTF. In nucleotides, the CDR3 is TGTGCTAGTGGTTTTGGGGTCGGTGGCTACACCTTC.

The V call is TRBV10-3, the J call TRBJ2-5, with D perhaps assigned TRBD1 or TRBD2 (5 bases each). The germline gives CDR1 ENHRY, CDR2 SYGVKD. The ends were cut back, 0 bases at V and 4 bases at J, with 9 bases in the middle. This CDR3 spans 14 amino acids. The CDR3 spells CAISESPGRETQYF. The CDR3 DNA follows: TGTGCCATCAGTGAGTCGCCAGGGAGAGAGACCCAGTACTTC.